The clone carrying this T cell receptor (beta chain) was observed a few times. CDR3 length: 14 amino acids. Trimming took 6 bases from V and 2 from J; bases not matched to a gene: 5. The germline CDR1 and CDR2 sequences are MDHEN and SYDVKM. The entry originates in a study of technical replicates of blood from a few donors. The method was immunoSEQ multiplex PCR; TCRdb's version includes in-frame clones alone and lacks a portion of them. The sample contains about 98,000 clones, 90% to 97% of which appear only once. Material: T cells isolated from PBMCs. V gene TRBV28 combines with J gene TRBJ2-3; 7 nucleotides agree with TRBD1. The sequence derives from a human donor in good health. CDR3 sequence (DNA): TGTGCCAGCAGAACCGGGACAGACACAGATACGCAGTATTTT. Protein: CASRTGTDTDTQYF. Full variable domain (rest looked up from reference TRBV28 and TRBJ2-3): DVKVTQSSRYLVKRTGEKVFLECVQDMDHENMFWYRQDPGLGLRLIYFSYDVKMKEKGDIPEGYSVSREKKERFSLILESASTNQTSMYLCASRTGTDTDTQYFGPGTRLTVL.